The subject of this entry is one T cell receptor (beta chain). Its antigen is currently unknown. The CDR3 spans 13 residues. CDR1 MNHEY and CDR2 SMNVEV come from the germline V gene (reference sequence). V lost 2 bases, J lost 0 bases, and 5 bases lay in between. The data were taken from a study of T-cell memory formation after mild COVID-19. A 5'RACE reaction primed in the constant segment made cDNA libraries of TCR alpha and TCR beta, and these carried sample barcodes and UMIs. TCRdb re-called the 5' RACE reads through MiXCR, storing one row per CDR3 protein. This sample has roughly 40,000 distinct CDR3 sequences, with 6% to 8% found just once. Notes on the study in general: Clones contracting day 15 to 85 were balanced CD4/CD8; later expanders leaned CD4+. Day 37-peaking second-wave clones had unconfirmed SARS-CoV-2 specificity.

The gene calls are TRBV27 and TRBJ2-7, with D hard to call. The sample comprised PBMCs or a T cell subset sorted from them (not recorded which). The receptor was isolated from a man between 18 and 29 years old who had mild COVID-19 (a few samples of this study predate the infection). Cell type and time point are not known. CDR3: CASSLGGSYEQYV. The CDR3 DNA reads TGTGCCAGCAGTTTAGGTGGCTCCTACGAGCAGTACGTC.